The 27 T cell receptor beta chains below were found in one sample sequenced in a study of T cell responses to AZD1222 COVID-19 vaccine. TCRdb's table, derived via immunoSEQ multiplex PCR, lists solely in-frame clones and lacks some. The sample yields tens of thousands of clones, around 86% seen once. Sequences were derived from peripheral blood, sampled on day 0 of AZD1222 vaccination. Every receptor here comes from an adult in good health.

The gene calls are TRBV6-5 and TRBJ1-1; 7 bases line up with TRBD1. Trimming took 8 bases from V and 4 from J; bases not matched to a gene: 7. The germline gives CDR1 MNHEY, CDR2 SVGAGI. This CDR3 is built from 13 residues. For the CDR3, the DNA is TGTGCCAGCGCCCGACAGGGAGGCACTGAAGCTTTCTTT. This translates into CASARQGGTEAFF.

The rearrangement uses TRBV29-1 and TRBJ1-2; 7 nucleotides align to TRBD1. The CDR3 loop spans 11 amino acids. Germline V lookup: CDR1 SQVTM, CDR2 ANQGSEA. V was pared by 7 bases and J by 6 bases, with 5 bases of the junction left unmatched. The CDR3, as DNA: TGCAGCGCACAGGGGTATAATGGCTACACCTTC. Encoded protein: CSAQGYNGYTF.

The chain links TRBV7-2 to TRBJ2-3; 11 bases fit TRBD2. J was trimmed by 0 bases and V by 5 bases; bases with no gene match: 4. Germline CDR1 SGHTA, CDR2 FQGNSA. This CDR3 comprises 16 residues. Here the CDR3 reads CASSGRLAGSTDTQYF. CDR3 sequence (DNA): TGTGCCAGCAGCGGGCGACTAGCGGGGAGCACAGATACGCAGTATTTT.

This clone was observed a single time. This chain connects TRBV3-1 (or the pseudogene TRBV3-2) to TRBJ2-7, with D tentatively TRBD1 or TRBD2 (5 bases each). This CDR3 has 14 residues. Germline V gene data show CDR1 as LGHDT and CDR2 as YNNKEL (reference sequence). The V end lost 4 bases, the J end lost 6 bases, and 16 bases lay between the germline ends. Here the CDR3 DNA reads TGTGCCAGCAGCCGAATGGGACCAGACACCGAGCAGTACTTC. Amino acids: CASSRMGPDTEQYF.

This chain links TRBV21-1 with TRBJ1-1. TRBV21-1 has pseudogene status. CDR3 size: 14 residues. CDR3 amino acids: CASGGTGRVTEAFF. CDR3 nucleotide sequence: TGTGCCAGCGGGGGAACAGGGAGGGTCACTGAAGCTTTCTTT.

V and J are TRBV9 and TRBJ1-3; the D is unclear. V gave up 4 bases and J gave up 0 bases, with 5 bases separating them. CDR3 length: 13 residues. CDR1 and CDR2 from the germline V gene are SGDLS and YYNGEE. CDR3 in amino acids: CASSYNSGNTIYF. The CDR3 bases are TGTGCCAGCAGCTACAACTCTGGAAACACCATATATTTT.

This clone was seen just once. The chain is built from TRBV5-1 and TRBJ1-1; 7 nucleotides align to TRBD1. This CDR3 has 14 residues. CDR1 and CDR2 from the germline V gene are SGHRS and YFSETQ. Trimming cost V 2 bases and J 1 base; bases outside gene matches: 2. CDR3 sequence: CASSFGQENTEAFF. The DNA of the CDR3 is TGCGCCAGCAGCTTCGGACAGGAGAACACTGAAGCTTTCTTT.

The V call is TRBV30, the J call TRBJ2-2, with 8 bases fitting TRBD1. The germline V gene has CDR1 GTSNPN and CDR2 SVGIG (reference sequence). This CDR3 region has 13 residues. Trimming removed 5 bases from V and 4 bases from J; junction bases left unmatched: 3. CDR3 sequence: CAWARGPTGELFF. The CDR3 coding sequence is TGTGCCTGGGCCAGGGGGCCCACCGGGGAGCTGTTTTTT.

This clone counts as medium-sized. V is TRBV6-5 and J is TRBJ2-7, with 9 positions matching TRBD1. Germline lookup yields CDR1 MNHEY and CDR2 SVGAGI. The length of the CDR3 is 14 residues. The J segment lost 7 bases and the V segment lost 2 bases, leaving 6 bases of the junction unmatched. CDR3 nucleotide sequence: TGTGCCAGCAGTTACCCGGGACAGGGTATGGAGCAGTACTTC. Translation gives CASSYPGQGMEQYF.

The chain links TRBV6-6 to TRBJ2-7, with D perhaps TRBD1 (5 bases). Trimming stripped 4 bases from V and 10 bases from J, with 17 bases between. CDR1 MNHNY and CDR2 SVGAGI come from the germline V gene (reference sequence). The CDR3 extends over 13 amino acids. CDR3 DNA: TGTGCCAGCAGTTCCCCCATGGGGCCTTACCAGTACTTC. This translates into CASSSPMGPYQYF.

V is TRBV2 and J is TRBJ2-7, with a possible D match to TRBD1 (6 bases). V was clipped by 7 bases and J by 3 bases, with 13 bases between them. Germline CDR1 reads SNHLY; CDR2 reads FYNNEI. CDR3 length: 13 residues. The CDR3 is CASKGTGIYEQYF. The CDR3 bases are TGTGCCAGCAAAGGAACAGGGATCTACGAGCAGTACTTC.

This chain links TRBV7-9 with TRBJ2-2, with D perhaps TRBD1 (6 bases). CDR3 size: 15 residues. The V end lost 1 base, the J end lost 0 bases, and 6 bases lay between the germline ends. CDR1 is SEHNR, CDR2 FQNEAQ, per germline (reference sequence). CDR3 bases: TGTGCCAGCAGCTTAGGGACAGCGAACACCGGGGAGCTGTTTTTT. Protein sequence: CASSLGTANTGELFF.

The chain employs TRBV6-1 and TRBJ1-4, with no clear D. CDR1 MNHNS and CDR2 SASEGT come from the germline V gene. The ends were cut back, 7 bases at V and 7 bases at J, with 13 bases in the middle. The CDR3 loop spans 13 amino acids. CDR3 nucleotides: TGTGCCAGCACCCGGATGGTTGGTGAAAAACTGTTTTTT. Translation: CASTRMVGEKLFF.

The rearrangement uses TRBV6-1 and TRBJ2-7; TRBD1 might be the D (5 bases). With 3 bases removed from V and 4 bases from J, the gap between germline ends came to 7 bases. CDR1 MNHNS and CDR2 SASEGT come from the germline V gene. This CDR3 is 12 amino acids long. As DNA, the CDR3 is TGTGCCAGCAGTGACCCAGGGTACGAGCAGTACTTC. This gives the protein CASSDPGYEQYF.

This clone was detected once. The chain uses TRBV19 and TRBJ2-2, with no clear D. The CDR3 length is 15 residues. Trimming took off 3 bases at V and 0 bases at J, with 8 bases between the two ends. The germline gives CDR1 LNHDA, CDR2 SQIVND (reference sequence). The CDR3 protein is CASSIFPPNTGELFF. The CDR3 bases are TGTGCCAGTAGTATTTTCCCGCCGAACACCGGGGAGCTGTTTTTT.

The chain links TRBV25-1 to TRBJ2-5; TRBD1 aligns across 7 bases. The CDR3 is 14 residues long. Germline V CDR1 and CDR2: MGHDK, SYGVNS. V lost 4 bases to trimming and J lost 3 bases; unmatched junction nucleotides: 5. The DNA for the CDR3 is TGTGCCAGCAGTGGGTCCGGGACAGAAGAGACCCAGTACTTC. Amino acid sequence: CASSGSGTEETQYF.

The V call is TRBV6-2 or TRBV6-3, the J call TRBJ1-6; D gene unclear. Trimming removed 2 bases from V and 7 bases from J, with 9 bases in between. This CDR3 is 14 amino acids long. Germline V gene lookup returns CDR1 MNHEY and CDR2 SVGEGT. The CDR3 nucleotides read TGTGCCAGCAGTTACCGCCTGGAAAATTCACCCCTCCACTTT. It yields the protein CASSYRLENSPLHF.

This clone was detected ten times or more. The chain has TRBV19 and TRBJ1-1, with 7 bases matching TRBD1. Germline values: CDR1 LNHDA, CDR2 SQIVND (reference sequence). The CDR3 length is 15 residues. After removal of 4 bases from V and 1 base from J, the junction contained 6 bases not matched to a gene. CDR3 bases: TGTGCCAGTAGTAATTACAGGGGTGCGAACACTGAAGCTTTCTTT. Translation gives CASSNYRGANTEAFF.

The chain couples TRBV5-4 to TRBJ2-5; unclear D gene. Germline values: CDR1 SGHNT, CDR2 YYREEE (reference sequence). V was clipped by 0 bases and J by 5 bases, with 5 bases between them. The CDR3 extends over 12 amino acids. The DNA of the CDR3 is TGTGCCAGCAGCTTGGAGTACGAGACCCAGTACTTC. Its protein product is CASSLEYETQYF. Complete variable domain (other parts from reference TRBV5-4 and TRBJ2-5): ETGVTQSPTHLIKTRGQQVTLRCSSQSGHNTVSWYQQALGQGPQFIFQYYREEENGRGNFPPRFSGLQFPNYSSELNVNALELDDSALYLCASSLEYETQYFGPGTRLLVL.

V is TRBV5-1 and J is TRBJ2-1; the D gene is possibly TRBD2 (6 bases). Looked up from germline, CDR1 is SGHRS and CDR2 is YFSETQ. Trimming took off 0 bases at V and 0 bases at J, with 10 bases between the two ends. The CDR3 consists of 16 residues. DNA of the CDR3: TGCGCCAGCAGCTTGGCTGGGGGGAGCTCCTACAATGAGCAGTTCTTC. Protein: CASSLAGGSSYNEQFF.

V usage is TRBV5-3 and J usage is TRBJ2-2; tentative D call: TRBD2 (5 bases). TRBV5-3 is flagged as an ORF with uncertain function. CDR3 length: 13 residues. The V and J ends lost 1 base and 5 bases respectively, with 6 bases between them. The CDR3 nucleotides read TGTGCCAGAAGCTTGACGGGAACCGGGGAGCTGTTTTTT. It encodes CARSLTGTGELFF.

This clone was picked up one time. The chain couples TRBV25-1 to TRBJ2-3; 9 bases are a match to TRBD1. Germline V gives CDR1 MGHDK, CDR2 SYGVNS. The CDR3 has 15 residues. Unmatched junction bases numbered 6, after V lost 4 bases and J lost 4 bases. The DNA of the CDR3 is TGTGCCAGCAGTGCGAGGGACAGGGTCTCAGATACGCAGTATTTT. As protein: CASSARDRVSDTQYF. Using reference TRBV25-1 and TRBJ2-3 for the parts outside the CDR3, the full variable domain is EADIYQTPRYLVIGTGKKITLECSQTMGHDKMYWYQQDPGMELHLIHYSYGVNSTEKGDLSSESTVSRIRTEHFPLTLESARPSHTSQYLCASSARDRVSDTQYFGPGTRLTVL.

CDR3 sequence: CASKPREETQYF. DNA of the CDR3: TGTGCCAGCAAGCCCCGCGAGGAGACCCAGTACTTC. The chain couples TRBV6-5 to TRBJ2-5; D is uncertain. The ends were cut back, 7 bases at V and 5 bases at J, with 11 bases in the middle. Germline loops: CDR1 MNHEY, CDR2 SVGAGI. The CDR3 consists of 12 residues.

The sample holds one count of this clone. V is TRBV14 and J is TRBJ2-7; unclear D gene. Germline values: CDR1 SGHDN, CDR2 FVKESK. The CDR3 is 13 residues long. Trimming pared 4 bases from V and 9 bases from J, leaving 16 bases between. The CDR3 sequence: CASSPRLRGRQYF. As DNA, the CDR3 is TGTGCCAGCAGCCCGAGACTGAGAGGTAGGCAGTACTTC.

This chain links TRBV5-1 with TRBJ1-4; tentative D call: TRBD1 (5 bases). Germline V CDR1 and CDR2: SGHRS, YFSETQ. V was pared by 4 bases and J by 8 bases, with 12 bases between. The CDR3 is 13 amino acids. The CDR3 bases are TGCGCCAGCAGCCTGGGACGTGGGGAAAAACTGTTTTTT. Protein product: CASSLGRGEKLFF.

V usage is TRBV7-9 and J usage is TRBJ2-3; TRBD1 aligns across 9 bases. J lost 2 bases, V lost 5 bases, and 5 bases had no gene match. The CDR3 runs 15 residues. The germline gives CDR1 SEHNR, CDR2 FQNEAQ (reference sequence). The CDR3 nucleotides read TGTGCCAGCAGCCTAGGGGACAGGGCCACAGATACGCAGTATTTT. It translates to CASSLGDRATDTQYF.

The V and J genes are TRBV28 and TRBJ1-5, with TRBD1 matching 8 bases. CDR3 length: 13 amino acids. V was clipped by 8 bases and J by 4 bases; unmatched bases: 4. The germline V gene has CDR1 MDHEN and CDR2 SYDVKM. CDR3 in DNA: TGTGCCAGCGGGACAGGAATAAATCAGCCCCAGCATTTT. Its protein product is CASGTGINQPQHF.